What follows are 12 T cell receptor beta chains derived from one specimen sequenced in a study of cytomegalovirus exposure and HLA in healthy donors. Both 60 Vbeta primers and 13 Jbeta primers went into the PCR. Data came from immunoSEQ multiplex PCR; TCRdb stores just in-frame clones and leaves some out. Of under 200,000 clones in the sample, more than 65% were seen once. Sequencing was carried out using PBMCs. These receptors were obtained from a woman aged 40 to 55 in good health and CMV-seropositive.

This chain connects TRBV18 to TRBJ2-1, with 16 bases lining up with TRBD2. The trim removed 3 bases at V and 6 bases at J, leaving 8 bases unmatched. Germline CDR1 and CDR2: KGHSH and LQKENI. The CDR3 is made up of 18 amino acids. The CDR3, as DNA: TGTGCCAGCTCACCGGGACTAGCGGGAGGGGGATTTGTCAATGAGCAGTTCTTC. This codes for CASSPGLAGGGFVNEQFF.

This clone was detected a few times. The J gene is TRBJ2-1, the V gene TRBV9; D not certain. The V gene lost 4 bases and the J gene lost 3 bases, with 8 bases spanning the gap. Per germline, CDR1 SGDLS and CDR2 YYNGEE. This CDR3 spans 13 amino acids. The CDR3 spells CASSPQIYNEQFF. CDR3 DNA sequence: TGTGCCAGCAGCCCCCAAATCTACAATGAGCAGTTCTTC.

This chain uses TRBV5-6 with TRBJ1-2, with 8 bases aligning to TRBD1. The CDR3 sequence is 14 residues long. Unmatched junction bases numbered 8, after V lost 5 bases and J lost 5 bases. Germline V CDR1 and CDR2: SGHDT, YYEEEE. CDR3 in DNA: TGTGCCAGCAGACCGGGACAGGTCGGATATGGCTACACCTTC. This sequence encodes CASRPGQVGYGYTF. Supplemented by reference TRBV5-6 and TRBJ1-2, the full variable domain reads DAGVTQSPTHLIKTRGQQVTLRCSPKSGHDTVSWYQQALGQGPQFIFQYYEEEERQRGNFPDRFSGHQFPNYSSELNVNALLLGDSALYLCASRPGQVGYGYTFGSGTRLTVV.

This clone has only a few counts. The rearrangement uses TRBV5-6 and TRBJ2-7, with 7 bases aligning to TRBD2. The CDR3 runs 14 residues. V dropped 2 bases and J dropped 6; count of bases not matched to a gene: 8. Germline V gene lookup returns CDR1 SGHDT and CDR2 YYEEEE. The CDR3 DNA follows: TGTGCCAGCAGCTTAGGACTAGGCGTGGGCGAGCAGTACTTC. Translated: CASSLGLGVGEQYF.

This clone was seen a handful of times. The chain employs TRBV6-5 and TRBJ2-7; 7 bases map to TRBD1. The CDR3 covers 13 residues. Germline assignment: CDR1 MNHEY and CDR2 SVGAGI. V lost 7 bases, J lost 6 bases, and 9 bases stayed unmatched. CDR3 bases: TGTGCCAGCACCACGGACAGGCTTAGCGAGCAGTACTTC. This codes for CASTTDRLSEQYF.

The rearrangement joins TRBV9 to TRBJ2-6; D perhaps matches TRBD1 (5 bases). CDR1 SGDLS and CDR2 YYNGEE come from the germline V gene. The CDR3 contains 16 residues. V was clipped by 3 bases and J by 1 base, with 11 bases between them. CDR3 sequence: CASSANSGSGANVLTF. The CDR3 DNA is TGTGCCAGCAGCGCAAATTCAGGGTCTGGGGCCAACGTCCTGACTTTC.

This chain links TRBV7-9 with TRBJ1-1, with 7 bases aligning to TRBD1. V shed 5 bases and J 7 bases; nucleotides not matched to a gene: 10. The CDR3 is 14 residues long. From germline, CDR1 is SEHNR and CDR2 FQNEAQ (reference sequence). CDR3 sequence reads: CASSRSTGLSEAFF. The CDR3 DNA reads TGTGCCAGCAGCCGATCGACAGGGCTCAGTGAAGCTTTCTTT.

The V and J genes are TRBV6-6 and TRBJ2-7; tentatively, D is TRBD1 (5 bases). V was pared by 0 bases and J by 0 bases, with 12 bases between. This CDR3 is built from 16 residues. Germline V gene lookup returns CDR1 MNHNY and CDR2 SVGAGI (reference sequence). The CDR3 nucleotides read TGTGCCAGCAGTTACTCCAGACAGTTAGACTCCTACGAGCAGTACTTC. Translation: CASSYSRQLDSYEQYF.

The V gene is TRBV19, the J gene TRBJ2-7; D perhaps matches TRBD2 (5 bases). V lost 5 bases, J lost 4 bases, and 24 bases lay in between. This CDR3 contains 17 residues. The germline V gene encodes CDR1 LNHDA and CDR2 SQIVND (reference sequence). DNA for the CDR3: TGTGCCAGTAGTGGAGACCCCCTCCGGGATGCTATGTACGAGCAGTACTTC. Protein sequence: CASSGDPLRDAMYEQYF. Supplemented by reference TRBV19 and TRBJ2-7, the full variable domain reads DGGITQSPKYLFRKEGQNVTLSCEQNLNHDAMYWYRQDPGQGLRLIYYSQIVNDFQKGDIAEGYSVSREKKESFPLTVTSAQKNPTAFYLCASSGDPLRDAMYEQYFGPGTRLTVT.

The V call is TRBV18, the J call TRBJ2-7, with D possibly matching TRBD1 (6 bases). V lost 3 bases to trimming and J lost 1 base, with 7 bases between them. Per the germline V gene, CDR1 is KGHSH and CDR2 is LQKENI. This CDR3 region has 13 residues. The CDR3 sequence is CASSPGQSYEQYF. The CDR3 nucleotides read TGTGCCAGCTCACCCGGACAGTCCTACGAGCAGTACTTC.

The chain combines TRBV4-1 with TRBJ2-5, with D hard to call. Germline V gene sequence: CDR1 MGHRA, CDR2 YSYEKL. The CDR3 consists of 12 residues. Trimming stripped 0 bases from V and 4 bases from J, with 3 bases between. This CDR3 reads CASSQDRETQYF. CDR3 nucleotide sequence: TGCGCCAGCAGCCAAGACCGAGAGACCCAGTACTTC.

The chain couples TRBV19 to TRBJ1-1, with 7 bases aligning to TRBD1. The germline V gene has CDR1 LNHDA and CDR2 SQIVND (reference sequence). V lost 3 bases, J lost 6 bases, and 10 bases stayed unmatched. This CDR3 comprises 15 residues. This chain's CDR3 is CASSMIGGAMAEAFF. The CDR3 DNA is TGTGCCAGTAGTATGATAGGGGGCGCGATGGCTGAAGCTTTCTTT.